This passage covers 14 T cell receptor beta chains from one sample sequenced in a study of blood T cell repertoires in COVID-19 (dated by TCRdb to about 2020). The library was generated by the immunoSEQ multiplex PCR assay. Imported from immuneACCESS, the table was reduced by TCRdb to in-frame sequences with V and J called. These copies leave out some clones; in studies compared against another copy, an unresolved V gene accounts for under half, and the cause of the remainder is not known. For this sample there are roughly 280,000 clones; about nine tenths appear just once. Less than 2.5% of the sample rests with the top ten. What was sequenced was peripheral blood. The receptor set was obtained from a middle-aged man with acute or convalescent COVID-19.

The J gene is TRBJ1-1, the V gene TRBV10-3; TRBD1 agrees at 9 bases. V shed 6 bases and J 4 bases; nucleotides not matched to a gene: 9. CDR3 length equals 15 residues. Germline loops: CDR1 ENHRY, CDR2 SYGVKD. The DNA of the CDR3 is TGTGCCATCAGAGGGGACAGGGAGTTTGGCACTGAAGCTTTCTTT. It yields the protein CAIRGDREFGTEAFF.

The V and J genes are TRBV11-2 and TRBJ1-4; 7 bases match TRBD1. This CDR3 has 14 amino acids. Germline V CDR1 and CDR2: SGHAT, FQNNGV. Trimming cost V 5 bases and J 8 bases; bases outside gene matches: 8. This CDR3 reads CASSLTGSGEKLFF. The CDR3 nucleotides are TGTGCCAGCAGCCTGACAGGGTCCGGAGAAAAACTGTTTTTT.

This CDR3 reads CASSLAGRGNSPLHF. The CDR3 nucleotides are TGTGCCAGCAGCTTAGCGGGCAGGGGCAATTCACCCCTCCACTTT. V usage is TRBV7-6 and J usage is TRBJ1-6; perhaps TRBD1 as D (6 bases). Per germline, CDR1 SGHVS and CDR2 FNYEAQ. The CDR3 length is 15 residues. Trimming removed 0 bases from V and 7 bases from J, with 10 bases in between.

This clone was seen just once. Since a much larger clone is just one base distant, this may be a read error. The rearrangement links TRBV5-4 to TRBJ2-1; the match to TRBD1 covers 8 bases. CDR3 length equals 15 residues. The J segment lost 2 bases and the V segment lost 0 bases, leaving 1 base of the junction unmatched. Germline CDR1 is SGHNT and CDR2 is YYREEE (reference sequence). The CDR3 DNA reads TGTGCCAGCAGCTTGGTGACAGGGGCCTACAATGAGCAGTTCTTC. Translating it yields CASSLVTGAYNEQFF.

The chain has TRBV11-1 and TRBJ2-3, with D tentatively TRBD2 (5 bases). Trimming removed 2 bases at V and 1 base at J, with 10 bases between. The germline V gene encodes CDR1 SGHAT and CDR2 FQDESV (reference sequence). This CDR3 contains 15 residues. This CDR3 is CASSLLAGGTDTQYF. CDR3 coding DNA: TGTGCCAGCAGCTTATTGGCGGGTGGCACAGATACGCAGTATTTT.

The chain combines TRBV10-3 with TRBJ2-3; 8 positions match TRBD1. Looked up from germline, CDR1 is ENHRY and CDR2 is SYGVKD. Trimming cost V 2 bases and J 5 bases; bases outside gene matches: 6. The CDR3 is made up of 15 amino acids. In DNA form, the CDR3 reads TGTGCCATCAGTGAGGACAGGGGTTTACTAGATACGCAGTATTTT. Its translation is CAISEDRGLLDTQYF.

This chain links TRBV5-1 with TRBJ1-6, with 9 bases fitting TRBD1. Losses at the gene ends were 9 bases for V and 6 bases for J; bases not matched to a gene: 7. The CDR3 extends over 14 amino acids. Germline-derived CDR1 and CDR2 are SGHRS and YFSETQ. The CDR3 loop is CATAPDRGNSPLHF. Written as DNA, the CDR3 is TGCGCCACCGCACCGGACAGGGGTAATTCACCCCTCCACTTT. Combining the CDR3 with reference TRBV5-1 and TRBJ1-6 gives the whole variable domain KAGVTQTPRYLIKTRGQQVTLSCSPISGHRSVSWYQQTPGQGLQFLFEYFSETQRNKGNFPGRFSGRQFSNSRSEMNVSTLELGDSALYLCATAPDRGNSPLHFGNGTRLTVT.

This clone appeared a few times. The CDR3 here is CASGFPQQNTEAFF. The CDR3 DNA reads as TGTGCTAGTGGTTTCCCACAGCAGAACACTGAAGCTTTCTTT. J is TRBJ1-1 and V is TRBV12-5; no clear D. The CDR3 sequence is 14 residues long. Germline loops: CDR1 LGHNT, CDR2 FRNRAP. With 3 bases removed from V and 1 base from J, the gap between germline ends came to 9 bases.

The rearrangement links TRBV19 to TRBJ2-4; perhaps TRBD2 as D (6 bases). Looked up from germline, CDR1 is LNHDA and CDR2 is SQIVND (reference sequence). Between the trimmed V and J ends, which lost 5 bases and 0 bases, there was a span of 17 bases. This CDR3 is built from 17 residues. CDR3 residues: CASSRILALVAKNIQYF. In nucleotides, the CDR3 is TGTGCCAGTAGTCGGATTCTAGCGCTAGTAGCCAAAAACATTCAGTACTTC.

The rearrangement joins TRBV2 to TRBJ2-3; 12 nucleotides match TRBD2. Germline V gene data show CDR1 as SNHLY and CDR2 as FYNNEI. Trimming cost V 4 bases and J 4 bases; bases outside gene matches: 3. The CDR3 covers 15 residues. CDR3 bases: TGTGCCAGCAGTGGGTCTAGCGGGGGGGCAGATACGCAGTATTTT. Residues: CASSGSSGGADTQYF.

The rearrangement links TRBV6-5 to TRBJ1-1; D is unresolved. The CDR3 is 13 amino acids. Deletions cut 3 bases from V and 6 bases from J, with 11 bases between. Per germline, CDR1 MNHEY and CDR2 SVGAGI. In DNA, the CDR3 is TGTGCCAGCAGTTATCCGGCGGGATCTGAAGCTTTCTTT. It yields the protein CASSYPAGSEAFF.

V usage is TRBV7-9 and J usage is TRBJ2-7; D perhaps matches TRBD1 (6 bases). The CDR3 is made up of 13 amino acids. Germline loops: CDR1 SEHNR, CDR2 FQNEAQ (reference sequence). Trimming cost V 6 bases and J 12 bases, with 21 bases left between them. The DNA of the CDR3 is TGTGCCAGCAGTTCTGACAGGACCCAAGCTTGGTACTTC. Translated: CASSSDRTQAWYF. The whole variable domain, remainder taken from reference TRBV7-9 and TRBJ2-7, is DTGVSQNPRHKITKRGQNVTFRCDPISEHNRLYWYRQTLGQGPEFLTYFQNEAQLEKSRLLSDRFSAERPKGSFSTLEIQRTEQGDSAMYLCASSSDRTQAWYFGPGTRLTVT.

The chain is built from TRBV11-2 and TRBJ2-7; 7 bases match TRBD1. CDR3 length: 15 amino acids. The germline gives CDR1 SGHAT, CDR2 FQNNGV. Unmatched junction bases numbered 11, after V lost 5 bases and J lost 4 bases. CDR3: CASSLTTGITYEQYF. In nucleotides, the CDR3 is TGTGCCAGCAGCCTCACGACAGGGATAACATACGAGCAGTACTTC.

This chain joins TRBV30 and TRBJ2-5; 9 bases line up with TRBD2. Germline V gives CDR1 GTSNPN, CDR2 SVGIG (reference sequence). The junction had 9 bases not matched to a gene; V was cut back by 3 bases and J by 4 bases. The CDR3 is made up of 15 amino acids. CDR3: CAWSPERGALETQYF. DNA for the CDR3: TGTGCCTGGAGCCCCGAGCGGGGGGCCCTAGAGACCCAGTACTTC.